This TCR beta chain was captured in a study of blood T cells in healthy people across ages. The germline V gene encodes CDR1 MNHEY and CDR2 SVGAGI. The CDR3 sequence is 16 residues long. Trimming removed 2 bases from V and 2 bases from J, with 14 bases in between. A second PCR, run for about 6 to 11 cycles, used a sample-barcoded 5' primer plus a J-beta primer mix. One entry per CDR3 protein results from TCRdb running MiXCR on the 5' RACE reads. Of fewer than 1,200,000 distinct CDR3 sequences in the sample, around 27% were seen once. The same data also went into a second study, on T cells of mothers and their children. That paper adds: Biologically related mothers and children overlapped slightly more than unrelated pairs, a non-significant difference.

This chain uses TRBV6-5 with TRBJ2-3; TRBD1 is a possible D gene (6 bases). Sequencing input: blood. The sequence came from a girl aged 2-10 years in good health. CDR3 nucleotides: TGTGCCAGCAGTTACACCCCCCAGGGGTCCACAGATACGCAGTATTTT. Translated: CASSYTPQGSTDTQYF.